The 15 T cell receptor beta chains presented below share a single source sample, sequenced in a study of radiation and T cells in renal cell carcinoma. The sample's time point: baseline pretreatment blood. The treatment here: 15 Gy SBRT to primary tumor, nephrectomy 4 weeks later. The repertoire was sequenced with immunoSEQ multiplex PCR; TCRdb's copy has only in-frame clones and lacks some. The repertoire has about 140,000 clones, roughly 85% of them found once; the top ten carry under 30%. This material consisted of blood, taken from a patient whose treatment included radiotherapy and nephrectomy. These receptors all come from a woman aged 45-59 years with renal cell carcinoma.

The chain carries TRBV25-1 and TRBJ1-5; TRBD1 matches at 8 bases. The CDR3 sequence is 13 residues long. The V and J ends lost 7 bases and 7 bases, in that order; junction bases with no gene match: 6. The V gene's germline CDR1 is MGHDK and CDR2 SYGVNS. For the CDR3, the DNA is TGTGCCAGCACCGGGACAGGCCACCAGCCCCAGCATTTT. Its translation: CASTGTGHQPQHF.

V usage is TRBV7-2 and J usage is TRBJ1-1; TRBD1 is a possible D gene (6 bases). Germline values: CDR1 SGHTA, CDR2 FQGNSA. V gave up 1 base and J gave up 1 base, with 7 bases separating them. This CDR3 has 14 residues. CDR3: CASSLGGANTEAFF. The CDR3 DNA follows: TGTGCCAGCAGCTTAGGGGGGGCGAACACTGAAGCTTTCTTT.

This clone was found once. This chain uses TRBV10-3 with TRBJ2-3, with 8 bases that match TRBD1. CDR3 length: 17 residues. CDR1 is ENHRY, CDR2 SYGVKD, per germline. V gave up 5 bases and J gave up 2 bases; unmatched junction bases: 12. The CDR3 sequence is CAISPGTGTGTTDTQYF. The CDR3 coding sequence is TGTGCCATCAGTCCGGGAACCGGGACAGGTACCACAGATACGCAGTATTTT.

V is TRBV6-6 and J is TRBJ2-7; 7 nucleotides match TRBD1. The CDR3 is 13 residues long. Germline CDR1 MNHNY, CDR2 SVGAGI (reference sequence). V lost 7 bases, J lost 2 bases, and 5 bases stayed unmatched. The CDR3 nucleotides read TGTGCCAGCAACAAACAGGGGACCTACGAGCAGTACTTC. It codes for CASNKQGTYEQYF.

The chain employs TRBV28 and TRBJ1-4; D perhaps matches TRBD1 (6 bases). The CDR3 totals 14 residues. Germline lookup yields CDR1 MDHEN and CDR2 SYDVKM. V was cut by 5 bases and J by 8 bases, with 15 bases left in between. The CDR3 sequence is CASSPTGLREKLFF. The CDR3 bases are TGTGCCAGCAGTCCTACAGGGTTGCGGGAAAAACTGTTTTTT.

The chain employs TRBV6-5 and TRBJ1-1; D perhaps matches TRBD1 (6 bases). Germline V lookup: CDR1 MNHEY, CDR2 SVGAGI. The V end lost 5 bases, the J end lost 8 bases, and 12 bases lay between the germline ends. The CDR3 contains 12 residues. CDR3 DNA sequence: TGTGCCAGCAGTGGCTTACAGGGAGAAGCTTTCTTT. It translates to CASSGLQGEAFF.

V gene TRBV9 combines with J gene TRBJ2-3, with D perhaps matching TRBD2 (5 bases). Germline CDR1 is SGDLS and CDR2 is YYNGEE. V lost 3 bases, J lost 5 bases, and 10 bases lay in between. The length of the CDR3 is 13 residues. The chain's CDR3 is CASSDESGDTQYF. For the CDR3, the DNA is TGTGCCAGCAGCGACGAAAGCGGAGATACGCAGTATTTT.

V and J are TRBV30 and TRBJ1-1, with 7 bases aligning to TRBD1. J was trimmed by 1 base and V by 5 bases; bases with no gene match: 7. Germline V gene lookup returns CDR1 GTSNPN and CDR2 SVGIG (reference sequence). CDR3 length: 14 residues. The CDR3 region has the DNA TGTGCCTGGGACGGCGCAGGGGGGAACACTGAAGCTTTCTTT. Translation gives CAWDGAGGNTEAFF.

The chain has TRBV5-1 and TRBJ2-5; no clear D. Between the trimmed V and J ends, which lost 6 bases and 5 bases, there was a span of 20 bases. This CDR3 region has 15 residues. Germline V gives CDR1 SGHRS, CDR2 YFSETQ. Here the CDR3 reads CASTGFRSSGETQYF. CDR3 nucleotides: TGCGCCAGCACTGGGTTCCGATCAAGTGGGGAGACCCAGTACTTC.

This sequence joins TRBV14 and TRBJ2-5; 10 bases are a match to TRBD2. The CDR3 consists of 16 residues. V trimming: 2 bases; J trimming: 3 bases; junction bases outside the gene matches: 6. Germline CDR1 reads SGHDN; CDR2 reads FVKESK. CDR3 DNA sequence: TGTGCCAGCAGCCAAATGAGCGGGAGGGCCGAAGAGACCCAGTACTTC. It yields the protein CASSQMSGRAEETQYF. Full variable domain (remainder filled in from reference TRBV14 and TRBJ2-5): EAGVTQFPSHSVIEKGQTVTLRCDPISGHDNLYWYRRVMGKEIKFLLHFVKESKQDESGMPNNRFLAERTGGTYSTLKVQPAELEDSGVYFCASSQMSGRAEETQYFGPGTRLLVL.

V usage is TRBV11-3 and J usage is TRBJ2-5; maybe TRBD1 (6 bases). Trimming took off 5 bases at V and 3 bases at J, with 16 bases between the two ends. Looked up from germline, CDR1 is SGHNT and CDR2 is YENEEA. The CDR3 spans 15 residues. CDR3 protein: CASSQPGQRKETQYF. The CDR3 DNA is TGTGCCAGCAGCCAACCGGGACAACGGAAAGAGACCCAGTACTTC.

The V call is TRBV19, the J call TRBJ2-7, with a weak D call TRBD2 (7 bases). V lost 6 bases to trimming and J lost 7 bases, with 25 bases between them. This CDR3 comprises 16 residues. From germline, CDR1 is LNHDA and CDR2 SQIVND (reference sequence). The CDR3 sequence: CASRPPSASGGAEQYF. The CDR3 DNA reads TGTGCCAGTAGGCCCCCCTCCGCGAGTGGGGGGGCTGAGCAGTACTTC. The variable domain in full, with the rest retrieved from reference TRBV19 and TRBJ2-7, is DGGITQSPKYLFRKEGQNVTLSCEQNLNHDAMYWYRQDPGQGLRLIYYSQIVNDFQKGDIAEGYSVSREKKESFPLTVTSAQKNPTAFYLCASRPPSASGGAEQYFGPGTRLTVT.

CDR3 amino acids: CASSTGLETQYF. Here the CDR3 DNA reads TGTGCCAGTAGTACAGGGTTAGAGACCCAGTACTTC. This chain connects TRBV19 to TRBJ2-5; tentative D call: TRBD1 (5 bases). V lost 4 bases to trimming and J lost 4 bases, with 7 bases between them. Germline CDR1 is LNHDA and CDR2 is SQIVND (reference sequence). CDR3 length equals 12 residues.

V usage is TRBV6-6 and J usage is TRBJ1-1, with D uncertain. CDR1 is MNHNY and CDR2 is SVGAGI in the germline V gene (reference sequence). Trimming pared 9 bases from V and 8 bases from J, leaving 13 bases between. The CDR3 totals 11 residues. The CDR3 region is CASLEGLEAFF. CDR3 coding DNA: TGTGCCAGTCTTGAAGGATTAGAAGCTTTCTTT.

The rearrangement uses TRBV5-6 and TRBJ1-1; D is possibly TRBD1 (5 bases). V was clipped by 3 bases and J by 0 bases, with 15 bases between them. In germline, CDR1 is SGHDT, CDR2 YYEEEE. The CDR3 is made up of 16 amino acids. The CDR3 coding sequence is TGTGCCAGCAGCTGGGGGTCCCAGGGCATGAACACTGAAGCTTTCTTT. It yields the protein CASSWGSQGMNTEAFF.